The next 24 T cell receptor beta chains were all read from a single sample in a study of OX40 agonist ivuxolimab in advanced cancers. Assay: immunoSEQ multiplex PCR; the TCRdb copy retains only in-frame clones and omits some. Of about 50,000 clones listed, roughly 86% are singletons. The material sequenced was CD4+ or CD8+ T cells sorted from blood, taken in a trial of the OX40 agonist ivuxolimab. These receptors all stem from an adult with an advanced solid tumor such as melanoma, head and neck, liver or kidney cancer.

The V and J genes are TRBV5-1 and TRBJ1-1; D unresolved. V dropped 1 base and J dropped 1 base, with 8 bases sitting between them. The CDR3 runs 14 residues. Germline assignment: CDR1 SGHRS and CDR2 YFSETQ. The CDR3 sequence: CASSLWPENTEAFF. In DNA, the CDR3 is TGCGCCAGCAGCTTGTGGCCAGAGAACACTGAAGCTTTCTTT.

The chain uses TRBV5-4 and TRBJ1-2; 8 nucleotides line up with TRBD1. The CDR3 is 14 residues long. Germline assignment: CDR1 SGHNT and CDR2 YYREEE (reference sequence). With V trimmed by 4 bases and J by 2 bases, 4 bases remained unmatched. The CDR3 region is CASSHGQGNYGYTF. The DNA of the CDR3 is TGTGCCAGCAGCCATGGACAGGGAAACTATGGCTACACCTTC.

This clone was counted between two and nine times. The chain links TRBV28 to TRBJ2-1; 9 bases match TRBD2. V trimming: 7 bases; J trimming: 7 bases; junction bases outside the gene matches: 14. The CDR3 length is 16 residues. Germline V lookup: CDR1 MDHEN, CDR2 SYDVKM. Here the CDR3 reads CASTLSSGGGGNEQFF. In DNA form, the CDR3 reads TGTGCCAGCACTTTGAGTAGCGGGGGCGGAGGGAATGAGCAGTTCTTC.

This clone is classed as medium-sized. The chain joins TRBV7-7 to TRBJ2-7, with no clear D. The V gene's germline CDR1 is SSHAT and CDR2 FNYEAQ (reference sequence). V lost 1 base and J lost 7, with 11 bases in between. CDR3 length: 13 amino acids. CDR3 residues: CASSLDPNQEQYF. The DNA of the CDR3 is TGTGCCAGCAGCTTAGACCCAAATCAGGAGCAGTACTTC.

The chain combines TRBV19 with TRBJ2-1; TRBD1 aligns across 9 bases. Losses at the gene ends were 7 bases for V and 4 bases for J; bases not matched to a gene: 5. Germline V CDR1 and CDR2: LNHDA, SQIVND (reference sequence). This CDR3 region has 14 residues. For the CDR3, the DNA is TGTGCCAGTACCCCGGGACAGGGTTACAATGAGCAGTTCTTC. It is translated as CASTPGQGYNEQFF.

Written as DNA, the CDR3 is TGCGCCAGCAGCCAAGGCGGGCTACCCTACAATGAGCAGTTCTTC. Residues: CASSQGGLPYNEQFF. The chain joins TRBV4-1 to TRBJ2-1; D is perhaps TRBD2 (5 bases). CDR1 is MGHRA, CDR2 YSYEKL, per germline. Between the trimmed V and J ends, which lost 1 base and 2 bases, there was a span of 9 bases. The CDR3 extends over 15 amino acids.

This chain links TRBV27 with TRBJ2-5; 7 bases align to TRBD1. The J call may not be correct, given that the DNA end is closer to TRBJ2-7. The germline CDR1 and CDR2 sequences are MNHEY and SMNVEV (reference sequence). CDR3 length equals 14 residues. The CDR3 reads CASRARQGWFEQYF. The CDR3 nucleotides are TGTGCCAGCAGGGCGAGACAGGGCTGGTTCGAGCAGTACTTC.

Worth noting for this clone: The same CDR3 can be traced to other DNA sequences in this sample. This rearrangement joins TRBV11-2 to TRBJ2-7; no clear D gene. Deletions cut 1 base from V and 3 bases from J, with 4 bases between. Germline values: CDR1 SGHAT, CDR2 FQNNGV. The CDR3 runs 12 residues. The CDR3: CASSLGSYEQYF. DNA for the CDR3: TGTGCCAGCAGCTTAGGGAGCTACGAGCAGTACTTC.

Only one count was recorded for this clone. The gene calls are TRBV19 and TRBJ1-2; the D is unclear. Germline V CDR1 and CDR2: LNHDA, SQIVND (reference sequence). The germline V and J ends were trimmed by 6 bases and 5 bases, with 22 bases remaining between them. The CDR3 length is 16 residues. The CDR3 DNA follows: TGTGCCAGTAGCAGTGGGCTTTTCTCGGTCGATTATGGCTACACCTTC. Its translation: CASSSGLFSVDYGYTF.

This clone has only a few counts. The V call is TRBV2, the J call TRBJ1-5, with D hard to call. From germline, CDR1 is SNHLY and CDR2 FYNNEI. Trimming left V 5 bases short and J 4 bases short, with 18 bases between. The CDR3 has 16 residues. The CDR3 DNA reads TGTGCCAGCAGTTCGTTTGGTGGAGTTCGTAATCAGCCCCAGCATTTT. Residues: CASSSFGGVRNQPQHF.

This clone has more than one count but fewer than ten. The chain links TRBV7-9 to TRBJ2-3, with D unclear. This CDR3 spans 15 amino acids. V dropped 5 bases and J dropped 4 bases, with 16 bases sitting between them. Germline V CDR1 and CDR2: SEHNR, FQNEAQ (reference sequence). The CDR3 sequence: CASSIERVGADTQYF. In nucleotides, the CDR3 is TGTGCCAGCAGCATAGAAAGGGTTGGGGCAGATACGCAGTATTTT.

This clone was observed a single time. The chain couples TRBV6-6 to TRBJ2-2; TRBD2 agrees at 9 bases. The CDR3 extends over 15 amino acids. Germline assignment: CDR1 MNHNY and CDR2 SVGAGI (reference sequence). The J segment lost 7 bases and the V segment lost 2 bases, leaving 5 bases of the junction unmatched. CDR3 amino acids: CASSYAGGPSGELFF. The CDR3, as DNA: TGTGCCAGCAGTTACGCGGGGGGGCCGAGCGGGGAGCTGTTTTTT.

Notes on this clone: Other DNA sequences of this sample code for an identical CDR3. The genes are TRBV9 and TRBJ2-4; D is possibly TRBD1 or TRBD2 (5 bases each). The length of the CDR3 is 15 residues. V was trimmed by 2 bases and J by 8 bases, leaving 17 bases between them. CDR1 SGDLS and CDR2 YYNGEE come from the germline V gene. CDR3 loop: CASSVEGVGVDIQYF. As DNA, the CDR3 is TGTGCCAGCAGCGTCGAGGGAGTGGGGGTCGACATTCAGTACTTC.

J is TRBJ1-3 and V is TRBV5-6, with 7 bases identical to TRBD1. V was clipped by 2 bases and J by 8 bases; unmatched bases: 7. Germline CDR1 SGHDT, CDR2 YYEEEE. The CDR3 is 14 residues long. This CDR3 reads CASSFWTGSDTIYF. The CDR3 DNA follows: TGTGCCAGCAGCTTCTGGACAGGTTCGGACACCATATATTTT.

The V call is TRBV7-9, the J call TRBJ1-1, with a possible D match to TRBD1 (6 bases). CDR1 is SEHNR, CDR2 FQNEAQ, per germline (reference sequence). V gave up 1 base and J gave up 5 bases, with 8 bases separating them. The CDR3 has 13 amino acids. CDR3 sequence: CASSLGGATEAFF. The CDR3, as DNA: TGTGCCAGCAGCTTAGGGGGGGCTACTGAAGCTTTCTTT. The full variable domain, in which reference TRBV7-9 and TRBJ1-1 provide the parts outside the CDR3, is DTGVSQNPRHKITKRGQNVTFRCDPISEHNRLYWYRQTLGQGPEFLTYFQNEAQLEKSRLLSDRFSAERPKGSFSTLEIQRTEQGDSAMYLCASSLGGATEAFFGQGTRLTVV.

The chain has TRBV19 and TRBJ2-3; TRBD2 aligns across 11 bases. Germline lookup yields CDR1 LNHDA and CDR2 SQIVND (reference sequence). Losses at the gene ends were 5 bases for V and 5 bases for J; bases not matched to a gene: 3. This CDR3 is built from 14 residues. Here the CDR3 DNA reads TGTGCCAGTAGTTTAGCGGGAGGGCAAGATACGCAGTATTTT. Translating it yields CASSLAGGQDTQYF. Complete variable domain (other parts from reference TRBV19 and TRBJ2-3): DGGITQSPKYLFRKEGQNVTLSCEQNLNHDAMYWYRQDPGQGLRLIYYSQIVNDFQKGDIAEGYSVSREKKESFPLTVTSAQKNPTAFYLCASSLAGGQDTQYFGPGTRLTVL.

This clone was found a few times. The genes are TRBV6-6 and TRBJ1-2, with 9 bases that match TRBD1. Germline V CDR1 and CDR2: MNHNY, SVGAGI (reference sequence). The CDR3 covers 16 residues. Trimming took 6 bases from V and 5 from J; bases not matched to a gene: 13. The CDR3 DNA reads as TGTGCCAGCAGCCCTCGAGAATTCGGACAGGGGTATGGCTACACCTTC. This encodes CASSPREFGQGYGYTF.

A note on this clone: The same CDR3 can be traced to other DNA sequences in this sample. This chain links TRBV30 with TRBJ2-3, with D unclear. CDR3 length: 12 residues. V dropped 0 bases and J dropped 2 bases, with 3 bases sitting between them. Germline V gene sequence: CDR1 GTSNPN, CDR2 SVGIG (reference sequence). The CDR3 DNA follows: TGTGCCTGGAGTGTGAACACAGATACGCAGTATTTT. It translates to CAWSVNTDTQYF.

The chain joins TRBV4-1 to TRBJ2-7; D perhaps matches TRBD2 (7 bases). The V gene lost 2 bases and the J gene lost 1 base, with 18 bases spanning the gap. This CDR3 comprises 17 residues. The germline V gene encodes CDR1 MGHRA and CDR2 YSYEKL. For the CDR3, the DNA is TGCGCCAGCAGCCAAAGACCGGGGGGCACAGGGTCCTACGAGCAGTACTTC. It specifies CASSQRPGGTGSYEQYF.

This chain links TRBV7-6 with TRBJ1-5; D is ambiguous. Trimming took off 3 bases at V and 3 bases at J, with 9 bases between the two ends. The length of the CDR3 is 14 residues. The germline V gene encodes CDR1 SGHVS and CDR2 FNYEAQ. CDR3 loop: CASSFGGTNQPQHF. CDR3 nucleotide sequence: TGTGCCAGCAGCTTCGGCGGTACCAATCAGCCCCAGCATTTT. Using reference TRBV7-6 and TRBJ1-5 for the parts outside the CDR3, the full variable domain is GAGVSQSPRYKVTKRGQDVALRCDPISGHVSLYWYRQALGQGPEFLTYFNYEAQQDKSGLPNDRFSAERPEGSISTLTIQRTEQRDSAMYRCASSFGGTNQPQHFGDGTRLSIL.

On this clone: A read error may account for a junction end that differs from germline. The chain combines TRBV7-7 with TRBJ2-7; 10 positions match TRBD2. The length of the CDR3 is 16 residues. The germline V gene encodes CDR1 SSHAT and CDR2 FNYEAQ (reference sequence). CDR3 residues: CASSPLPSGSSYEQYF. As DNA, the CDR3 is TGTGCTAGCAGCCCCCTCCCTAGCGGGAGTTCCTACGAGCAGTACTTC.

The chain has TRBV6-1 and TRBJ2-4; D possibly corresponds to TRBD1 (6 bases). Germline V lookup: CDR1 MNHNS, CDR2 SASEGT. V was clipped by 2 bases and J by 0 bases, with 11 bases between them. This CDR3 spans 16 amino acids. The CDR3 region has the DNA TGTGCCAGCAGTGAACCGGGACACTTAGCCAAAAACATTCAGTACTTC. It specifies CASSEPGHLAKNIQYF.

The rearrangement joins TRBV15 to TRBJ2-1; possibly TRBD2 for D (6 bases). Germline-derived CDR1 and CDR2 are LNHNV and YYDKDF (reference sequence). This CDR3 comprises 16 residues. V dropped 0 bases and J dropped 4 bases, with 13 bases sitting between them. This CDR3 reads CATSRDWRGVYNEQFF. CDR3 in DNA: TGTGCCACCAGCAGAGATTGGCGGGGAGTATACAATGAGCAGTTCTTC.

This rearrangement joins TRBV4-1 to TRBJ2-2, with D possibly TRBD1 on 6 matching bases. The length of the CDR3 is 13 residues. V lost 2 bases and J 6 bases, leaving 7 bases between the germline ends. Germline V gene lookup returns CDR1 MGHRA and CDR2 YSYEKL. The CDR3 region has the DNA TGCGCCAGCAGCCAAAACAGGGCCGGGGAGCTGTTTTTT. It yields the protein CASSQNRAGELFF.